The 2 T cell receptor beta chains in this list originate from one sample, sequenced in a study of shared clonotypes between healthy human individuals. Naive CD8 isolation took CD45RO-negative cells positively selected for CCR7 and excluded terminally differentiated effector memory CD45RA+ cells. Using immunoSEQ multiplex PCR, the repertoire was profiled, and TCRdb retains in-frame clones only, with some absent. The profile shows about 2,100,000 clones, roughly 91% of them singletons. Source material: naive CD8+ T cells from PBMCs. All receptors come from a man aged 18 to 29 in good health. Some clones in this sample may be carry-over from other donors' samples.

CDR3 residues: CASSLAGTERRETQYF. The CDR3 region has the DNA TGCGCCAGCAGTCTCGCCGGGACAGAACGTAGAGAGACCCAGTACTTC. This chain joins TRBV23-1 and TRBJ2-5; 7 nucleotides agree with TRBD1. TRBV23-1 is labeled an ORF, and its function is uncertain. Trimming removed 4 bases from V and 4 bases from J; junction bases left unmatched: 12. CDR3 length: 16 amino acids.

In this sample, this clone turned up once. The J gene is TRBJ2-3, the V gene TRBV7-2; 10 nucleotides match TRBD1. The germline CDR1 and CDR2 sequences are SGHTA and FQGNSA. The CDR3 has 15 amino acids. V shed 1 base, J shed 5 bases, and the junction held 3 bases outside the gene matches. The CDR3 sequence is CASSLGWDRGDTQYF. The CDR3 bases are TGTGCCAGCAGCTTAGGTTGGGACAGGGGAGATACGCAGTATTTT.